The present entry profiles one TCR beta chain with its context. Its matching antigen is unknown. V gave up 7 bases and J gave up 6 bases; unmatched junction bases: 9. The CDR3 consists of 14 residues. The germline CDR1 and CDR2 sequences are GTSNPN and SVGIG (reference sequence). All of the isolated RNA was reverse transcribed, so expressed TCRB transcripts were sequenced. The assay was immunoSEQ multiplex PCR, and TCRdb's table has in-frame clones only and misses some. The sample contains roughly 700,000 clones, around 15% of which appear only once. These data come from a study of beta chain features in type 1 diabetes. Points from the study as a whole: The study found moderately but significantly shorter TCRB CDR3s in all four CD4+ subsets of Type 1 diabetes patients. No resolution was reached here on whether HLA type influences TCRB rearrangement. Any PCR bias toward short templates would affect both groups alike.

Specimen: naive CD4+ T cells from blood. The V and J genes are TRBV30 and TRBJ2-2, with TRBD1 matching 9 bases. The receptor's source is a man between 18 and 29 years old with type 1 diabetes. The DNA of the CDR3 is TGTGCCTTCTACAGGGGGCGTCAGGCCGGGGAGCTGTTTTTT. This translates into CAFYRGRQAGELFF.